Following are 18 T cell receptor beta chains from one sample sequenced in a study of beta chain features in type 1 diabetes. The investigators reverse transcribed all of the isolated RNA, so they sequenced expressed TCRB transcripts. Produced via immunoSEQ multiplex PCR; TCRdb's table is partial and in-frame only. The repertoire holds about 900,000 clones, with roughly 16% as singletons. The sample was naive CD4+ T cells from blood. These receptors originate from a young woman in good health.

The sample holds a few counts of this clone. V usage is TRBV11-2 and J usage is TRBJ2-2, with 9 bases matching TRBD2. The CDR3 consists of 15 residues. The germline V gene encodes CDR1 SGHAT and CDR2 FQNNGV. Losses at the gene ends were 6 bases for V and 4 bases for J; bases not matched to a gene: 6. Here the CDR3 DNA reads TGTGCCAGCAGGACCGGGACTAGCCGCACCGGGGAGCTGTTTTTT. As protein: CASRTGTSRTGELFF.

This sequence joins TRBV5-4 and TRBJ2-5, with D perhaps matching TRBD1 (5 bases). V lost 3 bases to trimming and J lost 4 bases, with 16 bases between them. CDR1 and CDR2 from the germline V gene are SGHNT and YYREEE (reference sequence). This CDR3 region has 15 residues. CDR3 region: CASSSQAKIRETQYF. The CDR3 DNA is TGTGCCAGCAGCTCACAGGCAAAAATTCGAGAGACCCAGTACTTC. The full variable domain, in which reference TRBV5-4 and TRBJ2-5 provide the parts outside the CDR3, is ETGVTQSPTHLIKTRGQQVTLRCSSQSGHNTVSWYQQALGQGPQFIFQYYREEENGRGNFPPRFSGLQFPNYSSELNVNALELDDSALYLCASSSQAKIRETQYFGPGTRLLVL.

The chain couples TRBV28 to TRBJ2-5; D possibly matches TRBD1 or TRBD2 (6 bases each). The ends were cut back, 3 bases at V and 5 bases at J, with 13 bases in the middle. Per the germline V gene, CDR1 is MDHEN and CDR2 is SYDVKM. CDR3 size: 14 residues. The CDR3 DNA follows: TGTGCCAGCAGTTTGACGGGGGCCAGGGAGACCCAGTACTTC. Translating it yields CASSLTGARETQYF.

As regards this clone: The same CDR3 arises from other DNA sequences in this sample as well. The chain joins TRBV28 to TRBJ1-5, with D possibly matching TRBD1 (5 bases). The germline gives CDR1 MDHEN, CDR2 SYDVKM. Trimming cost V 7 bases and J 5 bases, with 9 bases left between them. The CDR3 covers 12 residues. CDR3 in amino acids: CASTTGDQPQHF. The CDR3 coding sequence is TGTGCCAGCACAACAGGCGATCAGCCCCAGCATTTT.

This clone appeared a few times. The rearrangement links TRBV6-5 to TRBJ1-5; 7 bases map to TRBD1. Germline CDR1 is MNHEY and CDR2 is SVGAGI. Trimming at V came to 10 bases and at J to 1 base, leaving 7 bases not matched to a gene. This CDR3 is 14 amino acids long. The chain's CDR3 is CATGDSVSNQPQHF. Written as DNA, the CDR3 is TGTGCCACCGGGGACAGTGTAAGCAATCAGCCCCAGCATTTT.

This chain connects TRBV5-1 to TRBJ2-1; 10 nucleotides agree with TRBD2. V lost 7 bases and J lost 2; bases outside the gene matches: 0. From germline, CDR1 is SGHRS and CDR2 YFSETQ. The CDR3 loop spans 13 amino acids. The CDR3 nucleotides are TGCGCCAGCGGGACTAGCGCCTACAATGAGCAGTTCTTC. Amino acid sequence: CASGTSAYNEQFF.

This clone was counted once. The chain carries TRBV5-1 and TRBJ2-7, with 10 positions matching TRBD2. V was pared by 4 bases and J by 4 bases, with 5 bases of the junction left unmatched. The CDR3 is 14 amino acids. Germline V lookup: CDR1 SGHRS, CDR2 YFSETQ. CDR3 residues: CASSETSGSYEQYF. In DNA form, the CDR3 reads TGCGCCAGCAGCGAGACTAGCGGGTCTTACGAGCAGTACTTC. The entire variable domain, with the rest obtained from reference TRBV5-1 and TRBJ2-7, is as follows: KAGVTQTPRYLIKTRGQQVTLSCSPISGHRSVSWYQQTPGQGLQFLFEYFSETQRNKGNFPGRFSGRQFSNSRSEMNVSTLELGDSALYLCASSETSGSYEQYFGPGTRLTVT.

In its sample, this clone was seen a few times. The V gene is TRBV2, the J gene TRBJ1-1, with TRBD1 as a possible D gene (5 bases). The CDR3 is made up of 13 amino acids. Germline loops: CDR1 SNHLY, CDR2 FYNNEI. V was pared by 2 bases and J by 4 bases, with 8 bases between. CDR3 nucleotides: TGTGCCAGCAGTGAACAGGGACGCACTGAAGCTTTCTTT. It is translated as CASSEQGRTEAFF.

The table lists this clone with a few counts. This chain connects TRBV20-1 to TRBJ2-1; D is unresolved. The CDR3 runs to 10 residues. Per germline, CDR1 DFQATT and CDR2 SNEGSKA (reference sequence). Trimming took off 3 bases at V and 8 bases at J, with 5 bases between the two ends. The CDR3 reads CSASNYEQFF. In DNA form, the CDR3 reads TGCAGTGCTAGCAATTATGAGCAGTTCTTC.

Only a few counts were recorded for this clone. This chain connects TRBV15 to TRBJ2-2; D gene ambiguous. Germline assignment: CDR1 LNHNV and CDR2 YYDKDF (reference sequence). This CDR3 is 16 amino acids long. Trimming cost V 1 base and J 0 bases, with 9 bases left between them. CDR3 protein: CATSRGRTANTGELFF. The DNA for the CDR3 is TGTGCCACCAGCAGAGGTAGGACCGCGAACACCGGGGAGCTGTTTTTT.

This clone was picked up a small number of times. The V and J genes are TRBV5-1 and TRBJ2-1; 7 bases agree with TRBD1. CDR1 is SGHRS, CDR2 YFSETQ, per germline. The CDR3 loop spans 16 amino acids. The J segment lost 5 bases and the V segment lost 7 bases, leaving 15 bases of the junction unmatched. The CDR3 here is CASRGFRDSQNNEQFF. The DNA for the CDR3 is TGCGCCAGCCGGGGATTTCGGGACAGCCAAAACAATGAGCAGTTCTTC.

The CDR3 sequence: CASSPTGTTPETQHF. The DNA of the CDR3 is TGTGCCAGCAGCCCAACCGGGACTACCCCTGAAACCCAGCATTTT. The V call is TRBV7-9, the J call TRBJ1-5, with D possibly TRBD1 on 5 matching bases. Trimming took 5 bases from V and 11 from J, leaving 22 bases between them. CDR3 length: 15 residues. Looked up from germline, CDR1 is SEHNR and CDR2 is FQNEAQ (reference sequence).

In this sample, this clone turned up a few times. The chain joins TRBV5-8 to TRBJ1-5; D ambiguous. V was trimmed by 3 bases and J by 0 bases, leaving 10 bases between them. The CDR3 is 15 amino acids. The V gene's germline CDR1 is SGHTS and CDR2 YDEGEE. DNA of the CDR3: TGTGCCAGCAGCTCCCGGGGTTATAGCAATCAGCCCCAGCATTTT. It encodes CASSSRGYSNQPQHF.

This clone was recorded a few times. The CDR3 here is CASSYGTRGSYEQYF. The DNA of the CDR3 is TGTGCCAGCAGTTACGGGACCCGCGGCTCCTACGAGCAGTACTTC. The chain has TRBV6-5 and TRBJ2-5; D is tentatively TRBD1 or TRBD2 (5 bases each). The closer fit of TRBJ2-7 to the DNA end suggests the J call may be wrong. CDR1 MNHEY and CDR2 SVGAGI come from the germline V gene. The CDR3 has 15 residues.

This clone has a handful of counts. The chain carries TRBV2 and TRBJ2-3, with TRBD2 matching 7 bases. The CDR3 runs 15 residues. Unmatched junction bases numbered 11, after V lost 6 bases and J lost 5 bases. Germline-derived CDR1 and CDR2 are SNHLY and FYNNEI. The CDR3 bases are TGTGCCAGCAGCGCGAGCGGGACCCAGATAGATACGCAGTATTTT. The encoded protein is CASSASGTQIDTQYF.

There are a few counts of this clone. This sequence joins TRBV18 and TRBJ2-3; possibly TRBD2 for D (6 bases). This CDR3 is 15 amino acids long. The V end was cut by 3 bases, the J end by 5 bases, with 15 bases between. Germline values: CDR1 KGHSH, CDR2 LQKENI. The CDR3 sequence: CASSPRRSGEDTQYF. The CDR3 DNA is TGTGCCAGCTCACCCCGGCGCTCGGGAGAAGATACGCAGTATTTT.

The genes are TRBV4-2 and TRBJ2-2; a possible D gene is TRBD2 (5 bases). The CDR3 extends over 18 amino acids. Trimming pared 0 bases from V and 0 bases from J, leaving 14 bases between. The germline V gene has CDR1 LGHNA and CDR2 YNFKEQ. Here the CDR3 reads CASSQDVADFANTGELFF. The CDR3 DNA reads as TGTGCCAGCAGCCAAGATGTTGCGGACTTTGCGAACACCGGGGAGCTGTTTTTT.

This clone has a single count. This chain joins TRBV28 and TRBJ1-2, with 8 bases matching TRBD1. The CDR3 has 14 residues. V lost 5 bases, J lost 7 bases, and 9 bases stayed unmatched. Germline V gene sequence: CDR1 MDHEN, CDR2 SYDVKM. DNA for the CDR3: TGTGCCAGCAGTCCGGCGGACAGGGTGGTTGGCTACACCTTC. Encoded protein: CASSPADRVVGYTF.